This is a list of T cell receptor beta chains from one sample in a study of OX40 agonist ivuxolimab in advanced cancers. The assay was immunoSEQ multiplex PCR, and TCRdb's table has in-frame clones only and misses some. The top ten hold around 2.5% of the sample, which has 80,000 or so clones, around 85% seen once. Material: CD4+ or CD8+ T cells sorted from blood, obtained in a trial of the OX40 agonist ivuxolimab. The source is an adult with an advanced solid tumor such as melanoma, head and neck, liver or kidney cancer. Both conserved end residues are part of each CDR3. A D gene is named only where the DNA matches it firmly. Only some rows state a clone size, as once, few, many or a class for expanded clones.

clone_size: once; j_call: TRBJ2-1; d_call: .; v_call: TRBV5-4; cdr3_nt: TGTGCCAGCAGCTTGAGTCGAGACGTGACCTACAATGAGCAGTTCTTC; cdr3_aa: CASSLSRDVTYNEQFF
clone_size: .; j_call: TRBJ1-2; d_call: TRBD1; v_call: TRBV6-4; cdr3_nt: TGTGCCAGCACCCTCAGGGCTGGGACAGTGGAGGGCTACACCTTC; cdr3_aa: CASTLRAGTVEGYTF
clone_size: .; j_call: TRBJ2-7; d_call: .; v_call: TRBV11-3; cdr3_nt: TGTGCCAGCAGCTTCGGTTCGAATAAGCAGTACTTC; cdr3_aa: CASSFGSNKQYF
clone_size: few; j_call: TRBJ2-3; d_call: TRBD2; v_call: TRBV5-1; cdr3_nt: TGCGCCAGCAGCCCTTTGGGGAGGGCAGGCGGAGACACGCAGTATTTT; cdr3_aa: CASSPLGRAGGDTQYF
clone_size: once; j_call: TRBJ1-1; d_call: .; v_call: TRBV6-4; cdr3_nt: TGTGCCAGCAGTTTAGACGGAAGGGGTAGCACTGAAGCTTTCTTT; cdr3_aa: CASSLDGRGSTEAFF
clone_size: once; j_call: TRBJ2-1; d_call: TRBD2; v_call: TRBV9; cdr3_nt: TGTGCCAGCAGCGTCCTTAGCGGGGGGTACAATGAGCAGTTCTTC; cdr3_aa: CASSVLSGGYNEQFF
clone_size: .; j_call: TRBJ2-2; d_call: TRBD2; v_call: TRBV27; cdr3_nt: TGTGCCAGCAGTTCACCCGGGACTAGCGGGGCGAACACCGGGGAGCTGTTTTTT; cdr3_aa: CASSSPGTSGANTGELFF
clone_size: .; j_call: TRBJ1-5; d_call: .; v_call: TRBV19; cdr3_nt: TGTGCCAGTAGTATCTTCGGCAGCCAGGGTCAGCCCCAGCATTTT; cdr3_aa: CASSIFGSQGQPQHF
clone_size: .; j_call: TRBJ1-5; d_call: .; v_call: TRBV28; cdr3_nt: TGTGCCAGCAGTTCCCCCCGCGGGGGCCGCAATCAGCCCCAGCATTTT; cdr3_aa: CASSSPRGGRNQPQHF
clone_size: .; j_call: TRBJ2-2; d_call: .; v_call: TRBV13; cdr3_nt: TGTGCCAGCAGCCTTCGGCGTAAGGGGGACACCGGGGAGCTGTTTTTT; cdr3_aa: CASSLRRKGDTGELFF
clone_size: .; j_call: TRBJ1-1; d_call: TRBD1; v_call: TRBV4-1; cdr3_nt: TGCGCCAGCAGCCAAAACCTGCTTAAGGGGGCGACTGAAGCTTTCTTT; cdr3_aa: CASSQNLLKGATEAFF
clone_size: .; j_call: TRBJ1-4; d_call: .; v_call: TRBV5-1; cdr3_nt: TGCGCCAGCAGCACATCACAGGGCGGTGATAGAAAACTGTTTTTT; cdr3_aa: CASSTSQGGDRKLFF
clone_size: few; j_call: TRBJ1-2; d_call: .; v_call: TRBV6-1; cdr3_nt: TGTGCCAGCAGTGCGAGGGTGGGGTATGGCTACACCTTC; cdr3_aa: CASSARVGYGYTF
clone_size: .; j_call: TRBJ1-4; d_call: TRBD1; v_call: TRBV18; cdr3_nt: TGTGCCAGCTCAAAGGGACAGGGTAATGAAAAACTGTTTTTT; cdr3_aa: CASSKGQGNEKLFF
clone_size: .; j_call: TRBJ1-3; d_call: .; v_call: TRBV29-1; cdr3_nt: TGCAGCGTCTACAGCGTTGGAAACACCATATATTTT; cdr3_aa: CSVYSVGNTIYF
clone_size: .; j_call: TRBJ1-4; d_call: TRBD1; v_call: TRBV28; cdr3_nt: TGTGCCAGCAGTTTAAGGGGGCGGACAGCTCTTAATGAAAAACTGTTTTTT; cdr3_aa: CASSLRGRTALNEKLFF
clone_size: .; j_call: TRBJ1-6; d_call: .; v_call: TRBV6-5; cdr3_nt: TGTGCCAGCAGCAGGGGTGTGGGTTCACCCCTCTACTTT; cdr3_aa: CASSRGVGSPLYF
clone_size: .; j_call: TRBJ2-1; d_call: .; v_call: TRBV7-3; cdr3_nt: TGTGCCAGCAGCTCCTACGACAATGAGCAGTTCTTC; cdr3_aa: CASSSYDNEQFF
clone_size: .; j_call: TRBJ2-3; d_call: .; v_call: TRBV7-2; cdr3_nt: TGTGCCAGCAGCGGACAGAGCCATGTTAGCACAGATACGCAGTATTTT; cdr3_aa: CASSGQSHVSTDTQYF
clone_size: .; j_call: TRBJ2-3; d_call: .; v_call: TRBV11-3; cdr3_nt: TGTGCCAGCAGCTTAGGGACTCACGAGGGAGATACGCAGTATTTT; cdr3_aa: CASSLGTHEGDTQYF
clone_size: .; j_call: TRBJ1-1; d_call: .; v_call: TRBV9; cdr3_nt: TGTGCCAGCAGCTTGTCAGACGGGTATGGGACTGAAGCTTTCTTT; cdr3_aa: CASSLSDGYGTEAFF
clone_size: .; j_call: TRBJ1-2; d_call: .; v_call: TRBV20-1; cdr3_nt: TGCAGTGCTAGTCCTAACTATGGCTACACCTTC; cdr3_aa: CSASPNYGYTF
clone_size: .; j_call: TRBJ1-4; d_call: .; v_call: TRBV7-2; cdr3_nt: TGTGCCAGCAGCTTAGCGCACCTGCGGGAAAAACTGTTTTTT; cdr3_aa: CASSLAHLREKLFF